The sample holds a few counts of the clone carrying this T cell receptor beta chain. TCRdb reprocessed the 5' RACE reads via MiXCR and lists one record per CDR3 protein. Of roughly 170,000 distinct CDR3 sequences in the sample, roughly 10% were seen once. The entry originates in a study of CD8 T cells in ankylosing spondylitis. This CDR3 has 13 amino acids. Deletions cut 6 bases from V and 7 bases from J, with 16 bases between. The sample consisted of blood, either unsorted or a sorted T cell fraction (not recorded which). The V gene is TRBV12-3 or TRBV12-4, the J gene TRBJ2-7; D is tentatively TRBD1 or TRBD2 (5 bases each). This clonotype originated in a female donor with ankylosing spondylitis or in good health (not recorded which). Written as DNA, the CDR3 is TGTGCCAGCAGCCTGGGGGACCCTGGGGAGCAGTACTTC. Its protein product is CASSLGDPGEQYF.